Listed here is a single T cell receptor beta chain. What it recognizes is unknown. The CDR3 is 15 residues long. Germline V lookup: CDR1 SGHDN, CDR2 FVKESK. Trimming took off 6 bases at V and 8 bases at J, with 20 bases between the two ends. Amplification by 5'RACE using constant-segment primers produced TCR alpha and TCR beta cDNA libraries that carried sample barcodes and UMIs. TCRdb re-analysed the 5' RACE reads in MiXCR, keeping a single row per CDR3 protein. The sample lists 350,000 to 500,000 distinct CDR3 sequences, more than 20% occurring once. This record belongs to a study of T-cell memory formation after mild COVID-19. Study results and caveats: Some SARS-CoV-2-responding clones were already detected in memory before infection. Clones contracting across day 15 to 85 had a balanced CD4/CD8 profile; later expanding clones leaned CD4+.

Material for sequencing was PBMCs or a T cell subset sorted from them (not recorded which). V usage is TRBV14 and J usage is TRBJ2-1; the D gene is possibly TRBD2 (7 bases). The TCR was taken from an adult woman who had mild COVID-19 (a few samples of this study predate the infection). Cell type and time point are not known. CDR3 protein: CASSPVGGQYHEQFF. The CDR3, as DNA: TGTGCCAGCAGTCCCGTGGGGGGGCAGTACCATGAGCAGTTCTTC.